This entry is about one TCR beta chain. The target antigen is unknown. Busulfan-fludarabine conditioning, marrow transplant, and cyclophosphamide on days +3 and +4 were administered. The length of the CDR3 is 14 residues. Germline V CDR1 and CDR2: SGHAT, FQNNGV. V lost 5 bases and J 5 bases, leaving 13 bases between the germline ends. The table came from immunoSEQ multiplex PCR; TCRdb's copy has only in-frame clones and leaves some out. This sample has tens of thousands of clones; less than 90% occur once, and the top ten carry around 10%. These data are taken from a study of T cells after posttransplantation cyclophosphamide. Study observations and caveats: Later blood repertoires were often dominated by clones from the donor CD8+ memory compartment.

This TCR derives from a female patient aged 25-39 years who received an allogeneic stem cell transplant from an unrelated donor, was CMV-positive, and had no GVHD. Some T cells may be graft donor cells. Sequenced here: PBMCs, sampled after allogeneic stem cell transplant with posttransplant cyclophosphamide. The V gene is TRBV11-2, the J gene TRBJ1-5, with TRBD1 as a possible D gene (6 bases). The DNA of the CDR3 is TGTGCCAGCAGCCAGCCAGGGGCCCATCAGCCCCAGCATTTT. It encodes CASSQPGAHQPQHF.